This is a list of T cell receptor beta chains from one sample in a study of CD8+ T cells in alopecia areata. The protocol was immunoSEQ multiplex PCR, while the TCRdb copy is restricted to in-frame clones and leaves out a portion. The profile shows some 110,000 clones, about three fifths of them singletons. The source was CD8+ T cells sorted from blood, collected at week 4, from a patient treated with tofacitinib. The source of these receptors is a human donor with alopecia areata. The CDR3 runs from the conserved cysteine through the conserved F or W.

>TRBV29-1|TRBJ2-7
CSVEENSYEQYF
>TRBV7-9|TRBJ2-7
CASSSRDSDYEQYF
>TRBV6-4|TRBJ2-6
CASTPGPLSGANVLTF
>TRBV27|TRBJ1-1
CASSLTGYTEAFF
>TRBV5-4|TRBJ2-5
CASSFRDRGKETQYF
>TRBV9|TRBJ2-1
CASSPLGNEQFF
>TRBV29-1|TRBJ2-7
CSVLSAYPYEQYF
>TRBV13|TRBJ1-4
CASSLGSEKLFF
>TRBV29-1|TRBJ2-1
CSVVGQGAGYEQFF
>TRBV29-1|TRBJ2-3
CSVTLDTQYF
>TRBV15|TRBJ1-5
CATRESGVGNQPQHF
>TRBV7-9|TRBJ2-1
CASSLFSGDNEQFF
>TRBV6-5|TRBJ2-5
CASSLRSGAGETQYF
>TRBV27|TRBJ1-2
CASSPTLTGGNGYTF
>TRBV30|TRBJ2-7
CAWSILAGTGYEQYF
>TRBV29-1|TRBJ1-2
CSVDEPIEYGYTF